The 8 T cell receptor beta chains below all came from one sample that was sequenced in a study of breast tumors, draining lymph nodes, adjacent tissues. Axillary draining lymph nodes of breast cancer patients supplied the node samples. TCRdb reanalysed the multiplex PCR reads using MiXCR and keeps one entry per CDR3 protein. The sample lists 200,000 or so distinct CDR3 sequences; 31% were seen once. The specimen sequenced was axillary lymph node tissue. Receptors originate from a female donor with breast cancer. Some clones in this sample may be carry-over from other donors' samples.

This clonotype was picked up many times. This sequence joins TRBV2 and TRBJ2-1; D is undetermined. V was clipped by 3 bases and J by 0 bases, with 6 bases between them. The CDR3 runs 14 residues. The V gene's germline CDR1 is SNHLY and CDR2 FYNNEI. CDR3 DNA sequence: TGTGCCAGCAGTGACAGAAGCTCCTACAATGAGCAGTTCTTC. It yields the protein CASSDRSSYNEQFF.

Ten or more counts support this clonotype. The chain is built from TRBV18 and TRBJ1-5; weak D call: TRBD1 (6 bases). The V end was cut by 3 bases, the J end by 6 bases, with 9 bases between. CDR3 length: 13 residues. Germline V CDR1 and CDR2: KGHSH, LQKENI. The DNA of the CDR3 is TGTGCCAGCTCACCTGGACAGAGTCAGCCCCAGCATTTT. This encodes CASSPGQSQPQHF.

To note about this clonotype: This may be a read error: a much more frequent sequence differs by one nucleotide. The chain combines TRBV20-1 with TRBJ2-2; D may be TRBD1 or TRBD2 (5 bases each). Germline values: CDR1 DFQATT, CDR2 SNEGSKA (reference sequence). The CDR3 is made up of 13 amino acids. For the CDR3, the DNA is TGCAGTGCTAGTCGGCCAAACACCGGGGCGCTGTTTTTT. Protein sequence: CSASRPNTGALFF.

The chain employs TRBV30 and TRBJ2-5, with a tentative D call TRBD2 (5 bases). V dropped 4 bases and J dropped 5 bases, with 20 bases sitting between them. Per the germline V gene, CDR1 is GTSNPN and CDR2 is SVGIG (reference sequence). The CDR3 covers 15 residues. The DNA of the CDR3 is TGTGCCTGGAACCGGGGTGGGCACCCTGGGGAGACCCAGTACTTC. It specifies CAWNRGGHPGETQYF. Drawing the rest from reference TRBV30 and TRBJ2-5, the complete variable domain is SQTIHQWPATLVQPVGSPLSLECTVEGTSNPNLYWYRQAAGRGLQLLFYSVGIGQISSEVPQNLSASRPQDRQFILSSKKLLLSDSGFYLCAWNRGGHPGETQYFGPGTRLLVL.

This clonotype has at least ten counts. The V and J genes are TRBV7-2 and TRBJ2-3; 14 nucleotides agree with TRBD2. This CDR3 is built from 14 residues. V lost 1 base and J lost 14; bases outside the gene matches: 5. The germline V gene has CDR1 SGHTA and CDR2 FQGNSA. CDR3 DNA sequence: TGTGCCAGCAGCTTAGGACTAGCGGGGGGGCAGGGGTATTTT. Translated: CASSLGLAGGQGYF.

This clonotype was observed at least ten times. The chain is built from TRBV7-2 and TRBJ2-5; D possibly corresponds to TRBD1 (6 bases). Per germline, CDR1 SGHTA and CDR2 FQGNSA. Trimming took off 5 bases at V and 2 bases at J, with 18 bases between the two ends. The CDR3 consists of 16 residues. The CDR3 spells CASSPGGGGGQETQYF. In DNA, the CDR3 is TGTGCCAGCAGCCCTGGGGGCGGAGGCGGGCAAGAGACCCAGTACTTC. Filled out from reference TRBV7-2 and TRBJ2-5, the complete variable domain reads GAGVSQSPSNKVTEKGKDVELRCDPISGHTALYWYRQSLGQGLEFLIYFQGNSAPDKSGLPSDRFSAERTGGSVSTLTIQRTQQEDSAVYLCASSPGGGGGQETQYFGPGTRLLVL.

This clonotype came up many times. The chain couples TRBV20-1 to TRBJ2-1; TRBD2 agrees at 9 bases. The CDR3 length is 13 residues. The V gene end was trimmed by 1 base and the J gene end by 5 bases; junction bases not matched to a gene: 0. Looked up from germline, CDR1 is DFQATT and CDR2 is SNEGSKA (reference sequence). CDR3 in DNA: TGCAGTGCTAGAGCTAGCGGGGACAATGAGCAGTTCTTC. Translation gives CSARASGDNEQFF.

This clonotype has at least ten counts. The chain is built from TRBV28 and TRBJ2-1; 7 bases map to TRBD1. J was trimmed by 4 bases and V by 3 bases; bases with no gene match: 3. The CDR3 has 14 residues. Germline V gene lookup returns CDR1 MDHEN and CDR2 SYDVKM. The CDR3 region has the DNA TGTGCCAGCAGTTTGGGGACAGCTTACAATGAGCAGTTCTTC. It yields the protein CASSLGTAYNEQFF. Using reference TRBV28 and TRBJ2-1 for the parts outside the CDR3, the full variable domain is DVKVTQSSRYLVKRTGEKVFLECVQDMDHENMFWYRQDPGLGLRLIYFSYDVKMKEKGDIPEGYSVSREKKERFSLILESASTNQTSMYLCASSLGTAYNEQFFGPGTRLTVL.